The clone carrying this T cell receptor beta chain has more than one count but fewer than ten. What it binds is not known. Trimming cost V 1 base and J 0 bases, with 3 bases left between them. The V gene's germline CDR1 is MGHRA and CDR2 YSYEKL. The CDR3 is 14 amino acids. The data belong to a study of response to subunit inactivated influenza vaccine. TCRdb re-derived calls from the RT-PCR reads in MiXCR, one entry per CDR3 protein. The sample includes approximately 530,000 distinct CDR3 sequences, approximately 7.7% of them seen just once. Overall study results and limits: Researchers suggested that each seasonal influenza vaccination recruits few new T cells.

The sequencing used PBMCs from blood, collected 23 months after vaccination. This clonotype was sampled from a man between 50 and 75 years old who received an inactivated influenza vaccine. The J gene is TRBJ1-4, the V gene TRBV4-1; D call uncertain. The CDR3 DNA is TGCGCCAGCAGCCAAGCCCCAACTAATGAAAAACTGTTTTTT. Residues: CASSQAPTNEKLFF.